This entry is about one T cell receptor (beta chain). Its antigen is currently unknown. CDR3 length equals 14 residues. Trimming removed 5 bases at V and 2 bases at J, with 12 bases between. Per the germline V gene, CDR1 is SSHAT and CDR2 is FNYEAQ (reference sequence). The sample is drawn from a study of neoadjuvant nivolumab and ipilimumab in lung cancer. Study-wide results and caveats: Only two of four nivolumab-treated tumors gained richness and clonality by surgery. Pathologic regression was not significantly tied to TCR clonality. Resected-tumor TCR richness correlated positively with pretherapy blood richness. Compared with tumor-adjacent uninvolved lung, resected tumors showed greater richness and clonality.

Clones were read by immunoSEQ multiplex PCR, and TCRdb kept only the in-frame ones, dropping some. This sample has about 26,000 clones; about 85% occur once, and the top ten carry roughly 6%. The TCR comes from an adult with non-small cell lung cancer. Sequencing used peripheral blood, obtained before neoadjuvant nivolumab, alone or with ipilimumab. The chain combines TRBV7-7 with TRBJ2-5, with D perhaps TRBD1 (6 bases). CDR3 in DNA: TGTGCCAGCAGCCCAGGGGTGACACAAGAGACCCAGTACTTC. Protein: CASSPGVTQETQYF.